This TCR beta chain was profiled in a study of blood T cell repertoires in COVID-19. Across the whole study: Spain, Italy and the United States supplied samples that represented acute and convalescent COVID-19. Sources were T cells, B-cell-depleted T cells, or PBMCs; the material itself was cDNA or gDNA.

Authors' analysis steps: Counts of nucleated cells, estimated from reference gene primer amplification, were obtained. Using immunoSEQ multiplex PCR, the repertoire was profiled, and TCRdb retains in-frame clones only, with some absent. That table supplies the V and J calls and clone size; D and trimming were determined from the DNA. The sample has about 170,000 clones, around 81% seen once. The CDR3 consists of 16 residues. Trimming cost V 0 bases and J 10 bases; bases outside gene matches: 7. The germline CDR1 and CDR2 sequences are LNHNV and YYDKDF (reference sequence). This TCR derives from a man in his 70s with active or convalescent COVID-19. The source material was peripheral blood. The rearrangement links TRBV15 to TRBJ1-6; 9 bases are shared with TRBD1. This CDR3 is CATSRDRWTGESPLHF. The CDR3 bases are TGTGCCACCAGCAGAGATCGTTGGACAGGGGAGTCACCCCTCCACTTT. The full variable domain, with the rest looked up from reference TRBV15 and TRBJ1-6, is DAMVIQNPRYQVTQFGKPVTLSCSQTLNHNVMYWYQQKSSQAPKLLFHYYDKDFNNEADTPDNFQSRRPNTSFCFLDIRSPGLGDTAMYLCATSRDRWTGESPLHFGNGTRLTVT.